This T cell receptor (beta chain) is drawn from a study of control samples from healthy donors and cancer patients. Using immunoSEQ multiplex PCR, the repertoire was profiled, and TCRdb retains in-frame clones only, with some absent. The sample lists 150,000 to 200,000 clones, 90% to 95% occurring once. V was pared by 6 bases and J by 0 bases, with 14 bases between. There are 15 residues in the CDR3. Looked up from germline, CDR1 is MGHRA and CDR2 is YSYEKL. Sequencing was done on a sample of blood. The clonotype was recovered from a woman aged 18-35 years in good health. J is TRBJ1-2 and V is TRBV4-1; no firm D call. The CDR3 DNA follows: TGCGCCAGCAGACATGAGGACGGTACTAACTATGGCTACACCTTC. Amino acid sequence: CASRHEDGTNYGYTF.